This TCR beta chain originates from a study of blood T cell repertoires in COVID-19. Turning to the study itself: Acute and convalescent COVID-19 specimens originated in the United States, Italy and Spain. Nucleic acid was either cDNA or gDNA, and it came from T cells, B-cell-depleted T cells, or PBMCs.

Under the authors' procedure: Amplification of reference gene primers was used by the study to estimate nucleated cell counts. The assay was immunoSEQ multiplex PCR, and TCRdb's table has in-frame clones only and misses some. The V and J calls and clone size come from that table; D and trimming were worked out from the DNA. The sample consists of approximately 100,000 clones, 91% of them appearing once. Trimming cost V 6 bases and J 1 base; bases outside gene matches: 1. Germline assignment: CDR1 LNHDA and CDR2 SQIVND (reference sequence). The CDR3 consists of 14 residues. The sample comprised peripheral blood. The clonotype originates from a man between 50 and 59 years old with acute or convalescent COVID-19. This chain connects TRBV19 to TRBJ1-3; 9 bases align to TRBD1. The CDR3 protein is CASRQGASGNTIYF. In nucleotides, the CDR3 is TGTGCCAGTAGACAGGGGGCATCTGGAAACACCATATATTTT.